The 19 T cell receptor beta chains below were found in one sample sequenced in a study of T-cell reconstitution after alpha-beta-depleted transplantation in children. Preparation of the TCRbeta library used unique molecular identifiers. Each CDR3 protein gets one entry after TCRdb re-called the PCR reads with MiXCR. The repertoire holds about 240,000 distinct CDR3 sequences, with roughly 26% as singletons. This specimen was PBMCs, taken before TCRalphabeta/CD19-depleted stem cell transplant. Every receptor here comes from a girl aged 2 to 10 with Fanconi anemia, due to receive a stem cell transplant.

This clonotype was counted many times. The chain recombines TRBV9 with TRBJ2-7; TRBD2 matches at 7 bases. J lost 3 bases, V lost 3 bases, and 3 bases had no gene match. Germline CDR1 SGDLS, CDR2 YYNGEE. The CDR3 has 13 residues. CDR3 protein: CASSASSGYEQYF. The CDR3 DNA reads TGTGCCAGCAGCGCTTCTAGCGGCTACGAGCAGTACTTC.

This clonotype was observed at least ten times. The chain uses TRBV12-3 or TRBV12-4 and TRBJ2-1, with D possibly being TRBD1 (5 bases). CDR3 length: 11 residues. Deletions cut 3 bases from V and 12 bases from J, with 9 bases between. The CDR3 DNA sequence: TGTGCCAGCAGTTTTGGGGCAGCGCAGTTCTTC. Its translation is CASSFGAAQFF.

The gene calls are TRBV18 and TRBJ2-7, with 9 bases identical to TRBD1. Germline V CDR1 and CDR2: KGHSH, LQKENI. CDR3 size: 15 residues. The ends lost 1 base at V and 5 bases at J; junction bases unmatched: 6. The CDR3 here is CASSPQGQGAHEQYF. CDR3 in DNA: TGTGCCAGCTCACCACAGGGACAGGGAGCCCACGAGCAGTACTTC.

To note about this clonotype: Given a much more abundant clone one base away, this may be a read error. The rearrangement uses TRBV5-1 and TRBJ2-3; TRBD2 matches at 7 bases. V was clipped by 0 bases and J by 4 bases; unmatched bases: 11. CDR1 and CDR2 (germline): SGHRS, YFSETQ. The CDR3 sequence is 17 residues long. The CDR3 region has the DNA TGCGCCAGCAGCTTGGGAGCGACTAGCCATGGCGCAGATACGCAGTATTTT. As protein: CASSLGATSHGADTQYF.

This clonotype occurred many times. V is TRBV20-1 and J is TRBJ2-5; possible D gene TRBD2, 6 bases. This CDR3 has 13 amino acids. Germline values: CDR1 DFQATT, CDR2 SNEGSKA (reference sequence). Between the trimmed V and J ends, which lost 8 bases and 0 bases, there was a span of 13 bases. This CDR3 is CSQSGAYQETQYF. DNA for the CDR3: TGCAGTCAATCGGGAGCGTACCAAGAGACCCAGTACTTC.

This clonotype was counted at least ten times. The chain joins TRBV12-3 or TRBV12-4 to TRBJ2-4, with 8 positions matching TRBD2. The CDR3 runs 20 residues. J lost 0 bases, V lost 6 bases, and 19 bases had no gene match. CDR3 loop: CASSRDGLAQYGLAKNIQYF. In DNA form, the CDR3 reads TGTGCCAGCAGCCGCGATGGACTAGCTCAATATGGCTTAGCCAAAAACATTCAGTACTTC.

The chain links TRBV28 to TRBJ1-1, with D unclear. Germline CDR1 is MDHEN and CDR2 is SYDVKM. Trimming left V 6 bases short and J 1 base short, with 3 bases between. CDR3 length: 11 residues. CDR3 sequence: CASRKNTEAFF. For the CDR3, the DNA is TGTGCCAGCAGGAAGAACACTGAAGCTTTCTTT.

Ten or more counts support this clonotype. The CDR3 loop is CASSFKGPNYGYTF. In DNA, the CDR3 is TGTGCCAGCAGTTTTAAGGGCCCTAACTATGGCTACACCTTC. This chain connects TRBV12-3 or TRBV12-4 to TRBJ1-2; D gene unclear. Between the trimmed V and J ends, which lost 3 bases and 0 bases, there was a span of 8 bases. There are 14 residues in the CDR3.

This clonotype was observed at least ten times. The gene calls are TRBV6-5 and TRBJ2-1, with 8 bases aligning to TRBD1. J gave up 10 bases and V 0 bases, and 14 bases lay outside the gene matches. Germline CDR1 MNHEY, CDR2 SVGAGI. CDR3 length: 17 residues. The CDR3 protein is CASSYSTLRGQLGEQFF. In nucleotides, the CDR3 is TGTGCCAGCAGTTACTCGACTCTCAGGGGGCAATTGGGGGAGCAGTTCTTC.

The table lists this clonotype with a few counts. The chain recombines TRBV29-1 with TRBJ2-7; perhaps TRBD1 as D (6 bases). The germline V gene encodes CDR1 SQVTM and CDR2 ANQGSEA. This CDR3 is 15 amino acids long. The V end was cut by 0 bases, the J end by 4 bases, with 16 bases between. The CDR3 reads CSVEDPRGDKYEQYF. DNA of the CDR3: TGCAGCGTTGAAGATCCCAGGGGAGATAAATACGAGCAGTACTTC.

In its sample, this clonotype was seen many times. The rearrangement uses TRBV20-1 and TRBJ2-1; 13 positions match TRBD2. Germline loops: CDR1 DFQATT, CDR2 SNEGSKA (reference sequence). Losses at the gene ends were 5 bases for V and 4 bases for J; bases not matched to a gene: 5. CDR3 length equals 15 residues. The CDR3 region is CSAPGTSGEYNEQFF. The CDR3 nucleotides are TGCAGTGCTCCTGGGACTAGCGGGGAATACAATGAGCAGTTCTTC.

The chain has TRBV4-1 and TRBJ2-7, with 7 bases identical to TRBD1. Germline CDR1 reads MGHRA; CDR2 reads YSYEKL. This CDR3 is built from 14 residues. V lost 5 bases and J lost 2; bases outside the gene matches: 6. The CDR3 sequence: CASSYRGEAYEQYF. In nucleotides, the CDR3 is TGCGCCAGCAGCTACAGGGGCGAGGCCTACGAGCAGTACTTC.

This clonotype was detected many times. The CDR3 here is CASSSDLSTDTQYF. In DNA form, the CDR3 reads TGTGCCAGCAGCTCCGACTTGAGCACAGATACGCAGTATTTT. The genes are TRBV7-2 and TRBJ2-3; D remains unclear. V was trimmed by 4 bases and J by 0 bases, leaving 8 bases between them. The CDR3 is 14 amino acids. Germline values: CDR1 SGHTA, CDR2 FQGNSA.

The chain links TRBV29-1 to TRBJ2-6, with D perhaps matching TRBD1 (5 bases). This CDR3 spans 16 amino acids. V was cut by 4 bases and J by 2 bases, with 15 bases left in between. The germline CDR1 and CDR2 sequences are SQVTM and ANQGSEA. CDR3 in amino acids: CSVGAGIGAGANVLTF. The CDR3 nucleotides are TGCAGCGTTGGGGCAGGGATAGGGGCTGGGGCCAACGTCCTGACTTTC.

This clonotype came up many times. The CDR3 sequence: CSVVDVELFF. The CDR3 DNA reads TGCAGCGTTGTCGACGTAGAGCTGTTTTTT. The rearrangement links TRBV29-1 to TRBJ2-2; D is unclear. V gave up 4 bases and J gave up 11 bases, with 8 bases separating them. Germline-derived CDR1 and CDR2 are SQVTM and ANQGSEA. The CDR3 runs to 10 residues.

This clonotype has ten or more counts. The rearrangement joins TRBV6-1 to TRBJ1-6; tentative D call: TRBD1 (5 bases). The V end lost 3 bases, the J end lost 7 bases, and 10 bases lay between the germline ends. Germline loops: CDR1 MNHNS, CDR2 SASEGT. The CDR3 is 14 amino acids. The CDR3 sequence: CASSEGLLNSPLHF. As DNA, the CDR3 is TGTGCCAGCAGTGAGGGACTTTTAAATTCACCCCTCCACTTT.

In this sample, this clonotype turned up many times. CDR3 in amino acids: CSTARLAASTDTQYF. The CDR3 coding sequence is TGCAGCACGGCACGGCTAGCGGCTAGCACAGATACGCAGTATTTT. The chain carries TRBV29-1 and TRBJ2-3, with 7 bases aligning to TRBD2. Losses at the gene ends were 8 bases for V and 0 bases for J; bases not matched to a gene: 11. Germline V CDR1 and CDR2: SQVTM, ANQGSEA. The CDR3 loop spans 15 amino acids.

This clonotype was detected many times. The rearrangement uses TRBV29-1 and TRBJ2-5; D gene unclear. The germline gives CDR1 SQVTM, CDR2 ANQGSEA. Between the trimmed V and J ends, which lost 5 bases and 5 bases, there was a span of 9 bases. The CDR3 covers 11 residues. DNA for the CDR3: TGCAGCGTTCGTCGTTATGAGACCCAGTACTTC. Translated: CSVRRYETQYF. Filled out from reference TRBV29-1 and TRBJ2-5, the complete variable domain reads SAVISQKPSRDICQRGTSLTIQCQVDSQVTMMFWYRQQPGQSLTLIATANQGSEATYESGFVIDKFPISRPNLTFSTLTVSNMSPEDSSIYLCSVRRYETQYFGPGTRLLVL.

The DNA for the CDR3 is TGCAGCGTTGCTGGGGGGGCCAATACGCAGTATTTT. Its protein is CSVAGGANTQYF. This rearrangement joins TRBV29-1 to TRBJ2-3; tentative D call: TRBD2 (7 bases). The V end lost 4 bases, the J end lost 7 bases, and 12 bases lay between the germline ends. Germline loops: CDR1 SQVTM, CDR2 ANQGSEA. The CDR3 sequence is 12 residues long.